Listed below are T cell receptor beta chains from one sample, sequenced in a study of CD8 T cells in ankylosing spondylitis. TCRdb fed the 5' RACE reads into MiXCR, producing one record per CDR3 protein. Among 150,000 to 200,000 distinct CDR3 sequences listed, about 16% were seen once. The sequenced sample was blood, either unsorted or a sorted T cell fraction (not recorded which). The receptors come from a male donor with ankylosing spondylitis or in good health (not recorded which). Both conserved end residues are part of each CDR3. D genes are given only for firm matches. Clone size is shown for a subset of rows, as once, few, many or a class of expanded clone.

j_call v_call clone_size d_call cdr3_nt cdr3_aa
TRBJ1-2 TRBV5-1 - - TGCGCCAGCAGCTTAACAGGGCCGGAGGGCTACACCTTC CASSLTGPEGYTF
TRBJ2-1 TRBV12-3/TRBV12-4 - TRBD2 TGTGCCAGCAACAGCGGGAGGGCCGAGGGCAATGAGCAGTTCTTC CASNSGRAEGNEQFF
TRBJ2-3 TRBV10-3 few TRBD2 TGTGCCATCAGTGGCGGACTAGCGGGTTCTAGCACAGATACGCAGTATTTT CAISGGLAGSSTDTQYF
TRBJ1-2 TRBV2 - - TGTGCCAGCAGTGGATTTGGCTACACCTTC CASSGFGYTF
TRBJ2-1 TRBV5-1 many TRBD2 TGCGCCAGCAGCCCCAGGACTAGCGGGATAACAAATGAGCAGTTCTTC CASSPRTSGITNEQFF
TRBJ1-1 TRBV12-3/TRBV12-4 few - TGTGCCAGCAGTTACCTATCGGGGAACACTGAAGCTTTCTTT CASSYLSGNTEAFF
TRBJ2-2 TRBV6-1 - - TGTGCCAGCAGTGAATGGGAGACGAACACCGGGGAGCTGTTTTTT CASSEWETNTGELFF
TRBJ2-3 TRBV5-1 - TRBD2 TGCGCCACCGCTTCCCAGTCTAGCGGGAGGAAGGCGCAGTATTTT CATASQSSGRKAQYF
TRBJ2-3 TRBV28 many - TGTGCCAGCAGTCGCCCGGGGTTTACAGATACGCAGTATTTT CASSRPGFTDTQYF
TRBJ2-2 TRBV21-1 - - TGTGCCAGCCCAAAAGGGCGGACAGGGTACGCCGGGGAGCTGTTTTTT CASPKGRTGYAGELFF
TRBJ2-2 TRBV29-1 - - TGCAGCGTTACCGGGACATTAAACACCGGGGAGCTGTTTTTT CSVTGTLNTGELFF
TRBJ2-3 TRBV7-2 - - TGTGCCAGCAGCTTAATTGGGAGCACAGATACGCAGTATTTT CASSLIGSTDTQYF
TRBJ1-5 TRBV29-1 few - TGCAGCGTTGATAGGCGGTTTAGTCATAGTCAGCCCCAGCATTTT CSVDRRFSHSQPQHF
TRBJ2-2 TRBV18 - - TGTGCCAGCTCACCAAACAGGGATACCGGGGAGCCGTTTTTT CASSPNRDTGEPFF
TRBJ2-1 TRBV12-3/TRBV12-4 few TRBD2 TGTGCCAGCAGTTCCCTTAGCGGGACCTCCTACAATGAGCAGTTCTTC CASSSLSGTSYNEQFF